These T cell receptor beta chains were read from a single sample in a study of tumor-infiltrating lymphocytes in primary liver carcinoma. TCRdb re-called the multiplex PCR reads with MiXCR, one entry per CDR3 protein. The sample has about 200,000 distinct CDR3 sequences; about 65% are singletons. Sequenced: peripheral blood. These receptors were taken from a woman aged 55-70 years with primary liver carcinoma and hepatitis B virus infection. CDR3s include the opening cysteine and the closing phenylalanine or tryptophan. Each record gives: clone size, J gene, D gene, V gene, CDR3 DNA, CDR3 protein. The D gene is left open where the match is weak. Clone size is stated in some rows and not others, as once, few, many or a class when expanded.

many TRBJ2-1 NA TRBV11-1 TGTGCCAGCAGCCCCGATGCCGGGTCCTACAATGAGCAGTTCTTC CASSPDAGSYNEQFF
many TRBJ2-2 NA TRBV6-2/TRBV6-3 TGTGCCAGCAGTGACCTAACCAGAGGAGGCAGGGCGAACACCGGGGAGCTGTTTTTT CASSDLTRGGRANTGELFF
NA TRBJ2-3 NA TRBV4-1 TGCGCCAGTAGCCAAGTAACCCCCGATACGCGGTATTTT CASSQVTPDTRYF
NA TRBJ2-3 NA TRBV29-1 TGCAGCGTTGTTGTGCGCTCTACTAGCACAGATATGCAGTATTTT CSVVVRSTSTDMQYF
once TRBJ2-1 TRBD2 TRBV6-1 TGTGCCAACAGAGGACTAGCGCTATACAATGAGCAGTTCTTC CANRGLALYNEQFF
few TRBJ2-1 TRBD1 TRBV11-2 TGTGCCAGCAGCTCGGGTGGACAGGGGTTCTTC CASSSGGQGFF
NA TRBJ2-1 NA TRBV5-1 TGCGCCAGCATCTTGGACTCTCTATACAATGAGCAGTTCTTC CASILDSLYNEQFF
many TRBJ1-1 TRBD1 TRBV12-5 TGTGCTAGTGGTTTGGTACAGGGGGCGCGAGGAGCTTTCTTT CASGLVQGARGAFF
NA TRBJ2-2 TRBD1 TRBV6-1 TGTGCCAGTAGTGATAGGAGACAGGGGTACACCGGGGAGCTGCTTTTT CASSDRRQGYTGELLF
many TRBJ2-1 TRBD2 TRBV5-5 TGTGCCAGCAGCTTCGTTGGGACTAGTAAATACAATGAGCAGTTCTTC CASSFVGTSKYNEQFF
NA TRBJ2-3 NA TRBV30 TGTGCCTGGATAGGGGGACCAACAGATACGCAGTATTTT CAWIGGPTDTQYF
few TRBJ2-1 NA TRBV28 TGTGCCAGCAAAGAGGGGGGACCGAGGGAGCAGTTCTTC CASKEGGPREQFF
NA TRBJ2-1 NA TRBV11-3 TGTGCCAGCAGCCCGGTCACCTCCTACAATGAGCAGTTCTTC CASSPVTSYNEQFF
many TRBJ2-1 TRBD2 TRBV4-1 TGCGCCAGCACCAAGGGGACTAGCGGGAGGGGTGAGCAGTTCTTC CASTKGTSGRGEQFF
NA TRBJ1-2 NA TRBV12-3/TRBV12-4 TGTGCCAGCAGTTTATCCGGTTTCGGCGCTACCTATGCCTACACCTTC CASSLSGFGATYAYTF
many TRBJ2-2 TRBD1 TRBV5-5 TGTGCCAGCAGCTTGGCCCAGGGGGCACCAAAGACGAACACCGGGGAGCTGTTTTTT CASSLAQGAPKTNTGELFF
NA TRBJ2-1 NA TRBV14 TGTACCAGCAGCCCCCCGGACTCGGGTTTTGAGCAGTTCTTC CTSSPPDSGFEQFF
few TRBJ2-1 NA TRBV7-9 TGTGCCAGCAGCCGATACCGCGAAGGACCTTCTGAGCAGTTCTTC CASSRYREGPSEQFF
few TRBJ2-4 NA TRBV5-1 TGCGCCAGCAGCGCTGTGCCGGGGGACATTCAGTACTTC CASSAVPGDIQYF
NA TRBJ2-3 TRBD2 TRBV5-1 TGCGCCAGCAGTCTCCTCGGACTAGCGGGATTAACAGATACGCAGTATTTT CASSLLGLAGLTDTQYF
NA TRBJ2-7 NA TRBV28 TGTGCCAGCAGTTTAGGGCACTCCTACGCGCAGTACTTC CASSLGHSYAQYF
once TRBJ2-1 NA TRBV11-3 TGTGCCAGCAGCTTAGGTCGACGGGACTTGTCCTCCTACAATGGGCAGCTCTTC CASSLGRRDLSSYNGQLF
medium-sized TRBJ2-5 NA TRBV11-2 TGTGCCAGCAGCCGCCCGGGGAGGCAAGAGACCCAGTACTTC CASSRPGRQETQYF
NA TRBJ1-1 NA TRBV5-5 TGTGACAGCAGCCTCAATCTAAACACTGAAGCTTTCTTT CDSSLNLNTEAFF
NA TRBJ2-2 NA TRBV4-1 TGCGCCAGCAGCTATAGCGAGAGGGACACCGGGGAGCTGTTTTTT CASSYSERDTGELFF
NA TRBJ2-5 TRBD1 TRBV7-9 TGTGCCAGCAGCTGGACAGGGGTGGAGACCCAGTACTTC CASSWTGVETQYF
NA TRBJ1-5 NA TRBV11-2 TGTGCCAGCAACTTATCTGGCATTCAGCCCCAGCATTTT CASNLSGIQPQHF
NA TRBJ2-5 TRBD2 TRBV12-3/TRBV12-4 TGTGCCAACAGTCTTAGCGGGAGCGGTAAGGAGACTCGGTACTTC CANSLSGSGKETRYF
NA TRBJ2-1 NA TRBV28 TGTGCCAGCAAGTCGACAAGCAATGAGCAGTTCTTC CASKSTSNEQFF
few TRBJ2-1 NA TRBV11-3 TGTGCCAGCAGCATAGACCATGCGGTTAACAATGAGCAGTTCTTC CASSIDHAVNNEQFF
few TRBJ2-5 NA TRBV10-3 TGTGCCATCAGTGAGTCCGCTATGGGATCATACTTC CAISESAMGSYF
NA TRBJ2-5 TRBD2 TRBV2 TGTGCCAGCAGTGAAAGTGGGCCAGCGGGACAAGAGACCCAGTACTTC CASSESGPAGQETQYF
many TRBJ2-1 TRBD1 TRBV11-3 TGTGCCAGCAGCTTAACAGGGGCCTACAATGAGCAGTTCTTC CASSLTGAYNEQFF
once TRBJ2-7 TRBD2 TRBV11-1 TGTGCCAGCAGCTTCGGACTAGCGGGAGGAGGCGGCGAGCAGTACTTC CASSFGLAGGGGEQYF
NA TRBJ2-3 NA TRBV6-4 TGTGCCAGCAGTTGGGGAAGCGGTGAAGATACGCAGTATTTT CASSWGSGEDTQYF
few TRBJ2-7 NA TRBV30 TGTGCCTGGAGTGACAGAGCCTACGAGCAGTACTTC CAWSDRAYEQYF
many TRBJ2-2 TRBD1 TRBV6-6 TGTGCCAGCAGTTACTCTAAGACAGGGCCGACCGGGGAGCTGTTTTTT CASSYSKTGPTGELFF
NA TRBJ2-1 TRBD2 TRBV5-6 TGTGCCAGCTACTGGTTCGGGCCTAGCGGGTACAATGAGCAGTTCTTC CASYWFGPSGYNEQFF
many TRBJ2-3 NA TRBV4-1 TGCGCCAGCAGCCAAGGATGGCAGGGAGGACTTGGAGATACGCAGTATTTT CASSQGWQGGLGDTQYF
few TRBJ2-7 TRBD1 TRBV28 TGTGCCAGCCGGGACAGGCCCTACGAGCAGTACTTC CASRDRPYEQYF
many TRBJ2-7 NA TRBV4-1 TGCGCCAGCAGCTCCCGGGGTGGCGAGCAGTACTTC CASSSRGGEQYF
NA TRBJ2-2 NA TRBV5-1 TGCGCCAGCGCCTATTCCCCAAAGACGAACACCGGGGAGCTGTTTTTT CASAYSPKTNTGELFF
NA TRBJ2-7 NA TRBV5-1 TGCGCCACCAGCAAAGACGGGAGTCCCCTCTACGAGCAGTACTTC CATSKDGSPLYEQYF
NA TRBJ1-4 TRBD1 TRBV10-3 TGTGCCATCAGGGACAGGGTAGATCAAAAACTGTTTTTT CAIRDRVDQKLFF
many TRBJ2-3 NA TRBV10-3 TGTGCCATCAGTGAGTTCGGGGGAGATACGCAGTATTTT CAISEFGGDTQYF
many TRBJ2-7 NA TRBV14 TGTGCCAGCAGCCAAGTCTCTGCCTACGAGCAGTACTTC CASSQVSAYEQYF